Listed below are T cell receptor beta chains from one sample, sequenced in a study of blood T cell repertoires in COVID-19. Assay: immunoSEQ multiplex PCR; the TCRdb copy retains only in-frame clones and omits some. The repertoire holds around 190,000 clones, with 75% to 85% as singletons. Material: PBMCs or T cells enriched from blood (not recorded which). The receptors shown here come from a man in his forties who had recovered from COVID-19. CDR3s include the opening cysteine and the closing phenylalanine or tryptophan. A D gene is named only where the DNA matches it firmly. The size entry is marked missing in some rows and otherwise reads once, few, many or a size class.

v_call: TRBV19
d_call: TRBD2
j_call: TRBJ2-7
clone_size: -
cdr3_nt: TGTGCCAGTAGTCGGACTAGCGGGAGATTAGGCGAGCAGTACTTC
cdr3_aa: CASSRTSGRLGEQYF

v_call: TRBV5-1
d_call: TRBD2
j_call: TRBJ2-5
clone_size: -
cdr3_nt: TGCGCCAGCAGCTTGGTTGTAGCGGGCGCGACCCAGTACTTC
cdr3_aa: CASSLVVAGATQYF

v_call: TRBV5-1
d_call: -
j_call: TRBJ1-3
clone_size: -
cdr3_nt: TGCGCCAGCAGCTTGGACGTTAGGGGTAGTACTGGAAACACCATATATTTT
cdr3_aa: CASSLDVRGSTGNTIYF

v_call: TRBV21-1
d_call: -
j_call: TRBJ2-1
clone_size: -
cdr3_nt: TGTGCCAGCAGCAAAGCCGGTGAGCAGTTCTTC
cdr3_aa: CASSKAGEQFF

v_call: TRBV19
d_call: -
j_call: TRBJ2-3
clone_size: -
cdr3_nt: TGTGCCAGTAGTATTTATGGGACAAACACAGATACGCAGTATTTT
cdr3_aa: CASSIYGTNTDTQYF

v_call: TRBV9
d_call: TRBD2
j_call: TRBJ2-7
clone_size: -
cdr3_nt: TGTGCCAGCAGCGTTACTAGCGGGACATCCTACGAGCAGTACTTC
cdr3_aa: CASSVTSGTSYEQYF

v_call: TRBV7-9
d_call: -
j_call: TRBJ1-2
clone_size: few
cdr3_nt: TGTGCCAGCAGCTTAGATCGAAGCGATGGCTACACCTTC
cdr3_aa: CASSLDRSDGYTF

v_call: TRBV7-9
d_call: -
j_call: TRBJ2-1
clone_size: -
cdr3_nt: TGTGCCAGCAGCTTGGCGGTCGATGAGCAGTTCTTC
cdr3_aa: CASSLAVDEQFF

v_call: TRBV12-1
d_call: -
j_call: TRBJ1-1
clone_size: -
cdr3_nt: TGTGCCAGCAGCTTTTCCAGGGGAAACACTGAAGCTTTCTTT
cdr3_aa: CASSFSRGNTEAFF

v_call: TRBV6-5
d_call: -
j_call: TRBJ1-1
clone_size: -
cdr3_nt: TGTGCCAGCATTAAGGCAGCGGGGAACACTGAAGCTTTCTTT
cdr3_aa: CASIKAAGNTEAFF

v_call: TRBV12-3/TRBV12-4
d_call: -
j_call: TRBJ2-1
clone_size: -
cdr3_nt: TGTGCCAGCAGTTTTCGGAATGAGCAGTTCTTC
cdr3_aa: CASSFRNEQFF

v_call: TRBV30
d_call: -
j_call: TRBJ1-3
clone_size: -
cdr3_nt: TGTGCCTGGAGCCGTCCGGGGGGAGGCAACACCATATATTTT
cdr3_aa: CAWSRPGGGNTIYF

v_call: TRBV3-1/TRBV3-2
d_call: TRBD2
j_call: TRBJ2-1
clone_size: -
cdr3_nt: TGTGCCAGCAGCACTAGCGGAAGTACCAATGAGCAGTTCTTC
cdr3_aa: CASSTSGSTNEQFF

v_call: TRBV30
d_call: TRBD2
j_call: TRBJ2-7
clone_size: -
cdr3_nt: TGTGCCTTAATAGCGGGAGGGGCCTACGAGCAGTACTTC
cdr3_aa: CALIAGGAYEQYF

v_call: TRBV7-9
d_call: TRBD1
j_call: TRBJ2-2
clone_size: -
cdr3_nt: TGTGCCAGCAGCCCGCAAAACAGGGGGCCCGGGGAGCTGTTTTTT
cdr3_aa: CASSPQNRGPGELFF

v_call: TRBV3-1/TRBV3-2
d_call: TRBD1
j_call: TRBJ1-1
clone_size: -
cdr3_nt: TGTGCCAGCAGCCAAGGGAACAGGGGCACTGAAGCTTTCTTT
cdr3_aa: CASSQGNRGTEAFF

v_call: TRBV7-9
d_call: TRBD1
j_call: TRBJ2-1
clone_size: -
cdr3_nt: TGTGCCAGCAGCTTAGGGGACAGTCGTGTGAATGAGCAGTTCTTC
cdr3_aa: CASSLGDSRVNEQFF

v_call: TRBV7-9
d_call: -
j_call: TRBJ1-4
clone_size: -
cdr3_nt: TGTGCCAGCAGCTTAGTATCGATTCGCGAGAATGAAAAACTGTTTTTT
cdr3_aa: CASSLVSIRENEKLFF

v_call: TRBV7-2
d_call: -
j_call: TRBJ1-4
clone_size: -
cdr3_nt: TGTGCCAGCAGCTCCGTCCCGGGACACGGCCGAAGAGAAAAACTGTTTTTT
cdr3_aa: CASSSVPGHGRREKLFF

v_call: TRBV12-3/TRBV12-4
d_call: -
j_call: TRBJ2-7
clone_size: few
cdr3_nt: TGTGCCAGCAGCCCGGGAAGCGTCTACGAGCAGTACTTC
cdr3_aa: CASSPGSVYEQYF

v_call: TRBV9
d_call: -
j_call: TRBJ2-2
clone_size: -
cdr3_nt: TGTGCCAGCAGCCCGTACACCGGGGAGCTGTTTTTT
cdr3_aa: CASSPYTGELFF

v_call: TRBV5-1
d_call: TRBD1
j_call: TRBJ1-1
clone_size: few
cdr3_nt: TGCGCCAGCACACCCCAGGGACAGATGAACACTGAAGCTTTCTTT
cdr3_aa: CASTPQGQMNTEAFF

v_call: TRBV9
d_call: -
j_call: TRBJ2-2
clone_size: -
cdr3_nt: TGTGCCAGCAGCGTGGCGGTCAACACCGGGGAGCTGTTTTTT
cdr3_aa: CASSVAVNTGELFF

v_call: TRBV4-1
d_call: -
j_call: TRBJ2-5
clone_size: -
cdr3_nt: TGCGCCAGCAGCCCACTTTACCAAGAGACCCAGTACTTC
cdr3_aa: CASSPLYQETQYF

v_call: TRBV4-2
d_call: TRBD1
j_call: TRBJ1-5
clone_size: -
cdr3_nt: TGTGCCAGCAGCCAAGAAGGGGCAGGGGGTGGGTATAGCAATCAGCCCCAGCATTTT
cdr3_aa: CASSQEGAGGGYSNQPQHF

v_call: TRBV5-1
d_call: TRBD2
j_call: TRBJ2-1
clone_size: -
cdr3_nt: TGCGCCAGCAGCTTGGAGTCCGCGGGAGGATACAATGAGCAGTTCTTC
cdr3_aa: CASSLESAGGYNEQFF

v_call: TRBV12-3/TRBV12-4
d_call: -
j_call: TRBJ1-2
clone_size: -
cdr3_nt: TGTGCCAGCAGTCAAAGGAGAAGCTACACCTTC
cdr3_aa: CASSQRRSYTF

v_call: TRBV5-1
d_call: TRBD1
j_call: TRBJ2-2
clone_size: -
cdr3_nt: TGCGCCAGCAGCCAGGGACAGGGATTTGCCGGGGAGCTGTTTTTT
cdr3_aa: CASSQGQGFAGELFF

v_call: TRBV2
d_call: TRBD2
j_call: TRBJ2-3
clone_size: -
cdr3_nt: TGTGCCAGCCGATTATCGGTTCTAGCGGTTACGCAGTATTTT
cdr3_aa: CASRLSVLAVTQYF

v_call: TRBV19
d_call: TRBD1
j_call: TRBJ2-3
clone_size: once
cdr3_nt: TGTGCCAGTAAGAGACAGGGGGACCCAGATACGCAGTATTTT
cdr3_aa: CASKRQGDPDTQYF

v_call: TRBV5-1
d_call: TRBD1
j_call: TRBJ1-1
clone_size: -
cdr3_nt: TGCGCCAGCAGCTTGGGACAGGGGGGTGAAGCTTTCTTT
cdr3_aa: CASSLGQGGEAFF

v_call: TRBV27
d_call: -
j_call: TRBJ2-2
clone_size: -
cdr3_nt: TGTGCCAGCAAGAGCGGTGGGGGGACCAACACCGGGGAGCTGTTTTTT
cdr3_aa: CASKSGGGTNTGELFF

v_call: TRBV9
d_call: TRBD2
j_call: TRBJ2-3
clone_size: -
cdr3_nt: TGTGCCAGCAGCGCTCGACTAGCGGGGGGGACACAGAAAGATACGCAGTATTTT
cdr3_aa: CASSARLAGGTQKDTQYF

v_call: TRBV7-9
d_call: TRBD1
j_call: TRBJ1-2
clone_size: -
cdr3_nt: TGTGCCAGCAGCTCGGGACAGGGTCAACATGGCTACACCTTC
cdr3_aa: CASSSGQGQHGYTF

v_call: TRBV7-9
d_call: -
j_call: TRBJ1-6
clone_size: -
cdr3_nt: TGTGCCAGCAGCCCCAATGGGGCCGCCTATAATTCACCCCTCCACTTT
cdr3_aa: CASSPNGAAYNSPLHF

v_call: TRBV7-9
d_call: -
j_call: TRBJ2-7
clone_size: -
cdr3_nt: TGTGCCAGCAGCTTATGGAGGGACGAGCAGTACTTC
cdr3_aa: CASSLWRDEQYF

v_call: TRBV5-8
d_call: -
j_call: TRBJ1-3
clone_size: -
cdr3_nt: TGTGCCAGCAGCTCCAGGGGAATAGGCTCTGGAAACACCATATATTTT
cdr3_aa: CASSSRGIGSGNTIYF

v_call: TRBV28
d_call: -
j_call: TRBJ1-3
clone_size: -
cdr3_nt: TGTGCCAGCAGTCCCCGGGGGGCCTCTGGAAACACCATATATTTT
cdr3_aa: CASSPRGASGNTIYF

v_call: TRBV11-2
d_call: -
j_call: TRBJ1-1
clone_size: -
cdr3_nt: TGTGCCAGCAGCTTCGGGGGGCGGAGTGAAGCTTTCTTT
cdr3_aa: CASSFGGRSEAFF

v_call: TRBV5-1
d_call: -
j_call: TRBJ1-5
clone_size: -
cdr3_nt: TGCGCCAGCAGCCTACAGGGCGATCAGCCCCAGCATTTT
cdr3_aa: CASSLQGDQPQHF

v_call: TRBV29-1
d_call: TRBD2
j_call: TRBJ2-7
clone_size: -
cdr3_nt: TGCAGCGTTGCCCTTAGCGGGAGTTTACGTGGGCAGTACTTC
cdr3_aa: CSVALSGSLRGQYF

v_call: TRBV7-9
d_call: -
j_call: TRBJ2-7
clone_size: -
cdr3_nt: TGTGCCAGCAGCTCCCTACAGTCAGGAAGCTACGAGCAGTACTTC
cdr3_aa: CASSSLQSGSYEQYF

v_call: TRBV2
d_call: TRBD1
j_call: TRBJ1-6
clone_size: few
cdr3_nt: TGTGCCAGCAGTCCCGGACAGGGGGGAAATTCACCCCTCCACTTT
cdr3_aa: CASSPGQGGNSPLHF

v_call: TRBV6-1
d_call: -
j_call: TRBJ1-5
clone_size: -
cdr3_nt: TGTGCCAGCAGTGAGAGAGGGCCCCAGCATTTT
cdr3_aa: CASSERGPQHF

v_call: TRBV30
d_call: TRBD2
j_call: TRBJ2-1
clone_size: few
cdr3_nt: TGTGCCTGGAGCGGACTAGCGGGACAAAGCTCCTACAATGAGCAGTTCTTC
cdr3_aa: CAWSGLAGQSSYNEQFF